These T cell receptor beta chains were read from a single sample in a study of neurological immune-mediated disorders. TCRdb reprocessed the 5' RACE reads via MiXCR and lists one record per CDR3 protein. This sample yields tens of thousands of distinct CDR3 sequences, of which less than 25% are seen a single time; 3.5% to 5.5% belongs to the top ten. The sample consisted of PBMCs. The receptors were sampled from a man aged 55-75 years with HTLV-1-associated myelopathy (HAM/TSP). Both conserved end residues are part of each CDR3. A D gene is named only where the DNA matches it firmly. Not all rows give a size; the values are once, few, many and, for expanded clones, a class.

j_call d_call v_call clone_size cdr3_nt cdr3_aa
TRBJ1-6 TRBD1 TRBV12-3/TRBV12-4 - TGTGCCAGCAGTTTCGCAGGGGACAGGGTTTACTTT CASSFAGDRVYF
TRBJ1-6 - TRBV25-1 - TGTGCCAGCAGTCCTTCAAGCTCCTATAATTCACCCCTCCACTTT CASSPSSSYNSPLHF
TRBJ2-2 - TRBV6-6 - TGTGCCAGCAGATCCGGAGACACCGGGGAGCTGTTTTTT CASRSGDTGELFF
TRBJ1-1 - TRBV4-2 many TGTGCCAGCAGGCCCGTGGGGGGCCAATCTGAAGCTTTCTTT CASRPVGGQSEAFF
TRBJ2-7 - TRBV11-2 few TGTGCCAGCAGCTCGGACAGCTCCTACGAGCAGTACTTC CASSSDSSYEQYF
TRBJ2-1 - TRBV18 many TGTGCCAGCTCACCACCACAGGGAAGTTACAATGAGCAGTTCTTC CASSPPQGSYNEQFF
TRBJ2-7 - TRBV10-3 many TGTGCCATCAGTCAAAACCTTAGCGGCGAGCAGTACTTC CAISQNLSGEQYF
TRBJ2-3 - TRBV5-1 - TGCGCCAGCAGCCCGTCAGGGGAAGATACGCAGTATTTT CASSPSGEDTQYF
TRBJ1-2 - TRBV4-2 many TGTGCCAGCAGCCAAGGGAGTTCGGGCACCGCTAACTATGGCTACACCTTC CASSQGSSGTANYGYTF
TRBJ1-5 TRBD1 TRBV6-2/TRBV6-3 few TGTGCCAACACAAGCTCCGGGACAGATAGCAATCAGCCCCAGCATTTT CANTSSGTDSNQPQHF
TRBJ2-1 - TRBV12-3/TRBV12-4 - TGTGCCAGCAGTTTAAGTGCAGGGAGCAATGAGCAGTTCTTC CASSLSAGSNEQFF
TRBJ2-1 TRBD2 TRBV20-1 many TGCAGTGCTAGAATAGCGGGAGGATCCTACAATGAGCAGTTCTTC CSARIAGGSYNEQFF
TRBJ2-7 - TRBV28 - TGTGCCAGCAGAGCTAAGTCGGAGCAGTACTTC CASRAKSEQYF
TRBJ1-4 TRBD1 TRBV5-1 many TGCGCCAGCAGCTTTCAGGGGGCGAGTGAAAAACTGTTTTTT CASSFQGASEKLFF
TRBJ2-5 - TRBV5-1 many TGCGCCAGCAGCCCGACCGACTCGAAAGAGACCCAGTACTTC CASSPTDSKETQYF
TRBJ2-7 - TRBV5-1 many TGCGCCAGCAGCTCCCCAATAGCCGGGACCGAGCAGTACTTC CASSSPIAGTEQYF
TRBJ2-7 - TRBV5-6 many TGTGCCAGCAGCGGAACAGAGTACGAGCAGTACTTC CASSGTEYEQYF
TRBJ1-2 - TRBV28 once TGTGCCAGCAGTTTACGGGAAGGGGATGGCTACACCTTC CASSLREGDGYTF
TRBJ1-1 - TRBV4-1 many TGCGCCAGCAGCCAAGATGGGTCCCGTCACACTGAAGCTTTCTTT CASSQDGSRHTEAFF
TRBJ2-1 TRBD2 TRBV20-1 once TGCGGTGCCAAGAAGCGGGAGGCCCCTACAAATAAGCAGTTCTTC CGAKKREAPTNKQFF
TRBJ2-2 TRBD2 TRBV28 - TGTGCCAGCAGTCCCTTGGGACTAGCGGGAGGGCGGTTCACCGGGGAGCTGTTTTTT CASSPLGLAGGRFTGELFF
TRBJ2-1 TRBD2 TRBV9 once TGTGCCAGCAGCACCCCCCTGGGACTAGCGGGAGCCCATCGGATTGGCGAGCAGTTCTTC CASSTPLGLAGAHRIGEQFF
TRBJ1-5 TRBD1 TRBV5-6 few TGTGCCAGTGGCATTTCTGGACAGGGTGGGCAGCCCAAACATTTT CASGISGQGGQPKHF
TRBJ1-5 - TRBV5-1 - TGCGCCAGCAGCCTCCGAGACGGACGGGGAGGGAATCAGCCCCAGCATTTT CASSLRDGRGGNQPQHF
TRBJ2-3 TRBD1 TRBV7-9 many TGTGCCAGCAGCTTAGGAAGGGACAGGTCCACAGATACGCAGTATTTT CASSLGRDRSTDTQYF